This TCR beta chain was sequenced during a study of identical twins (dated by TCRdb to 2016 to 2017). Turning to the overall study: The study deep-sequenced TCR alpha and beta repertoires from monozygotic twins, unrelated adults of various ages and cord blood to test whether fetal clonotypes persist. Replicate twin experiments were performed at different times using different library preparation protocols to rule out contamination. Results and caveats for the whole study, not just this receptor: Invariant T cells such as MAIT and iNKT could partly confound zero-insertion analyses, though diverse VJ usage argued against this for most clonotypes. Conclusions relied on cross-sectional statistical analysis, since the same donors could not be followed over many years. A weaker excess of twin sharing was found in beta out-of-frame sequences because the signal-to-noise ratio was lowered by fewer shared sequences. Compared with coincidental sharing between unrelated individuals, out-of-frame TCR alpha sequences shared between twins had an excess of sequences with low generation probability. Out-of-frame TCR alpha sharing in monozygotic twins was systematically underestimated by recombination models, whereas sharing between unrelated individuals was in agreement with the recombination models. Abundant cord blood beta clonotypes had fewer insertions, young adult naive repertoires showed a similar but weaker trend, and memory repertoires showed no such trend.

This clonotype was detected a few times. The antigen it binds to is not known. The input lacks base qualities; no much larger clone sits a single base away. Only healthy Caucasian donors were included. Three pairs of female monozygotic twins, all aged roughly 18 to 29 years, made up the twin cohort. CD4+ and CD8+ T cell populations were isolated with positive isolation kits from Invitrogen. The library came from 5' RACE. Sequenced on an Illumina HiSeq 2000. Template switching introduced a universal primer binding site; the final cDNA contained a unique molecular identifier, enabling accurate counting of TCR cDNA molecules. Specific primers in the conserved constant-segment region were used to synthesize first-strand cDNA for TCR alpha and beta chains. To control for contamination, every cDNA library was double barcoded, receiving both a SMART-Mk sample barcode and Illumina barcodes. TruSeq adapter sequences along with Illumina sample barcodes were introduced in two successive PCR steps. The TCR alpha and beta cDNA libraries were sequenced on the Illumina HiSeq platform using custom primers. The authors' pipeline ran thus. Raw reads were processed with MiGEC to extract unique molecular identifiers, and MiXCR was used to determine CDR3 positions. Recombination models were inferred per individual with the repgenHMM and IGoR tools using an EM algorithm. Shared clonotypes were analyzed with the tcR package in R, and sharing was normalized by the product of cloneset sizes. To study raw recombination without the effects of thymic and clonal selection, out-of-frame nonproductive sequences were analyzed. Using fastp at Q25 and MiXCR, TCRdb reprocessed the public reads and kept productive beta chains. Each CDR3 protein appears once, grouped with its most common genes and DNA. The V and J calls reflect TCRdb's pipeline rather than the authors' work. This sample gives roughly 220,000 distinct CDR3 sequences in total; 6.5% of them show up just once. The ten largest clones represent 14% to 15% of the sample.

The cysteine opens and the phenylalanine closes a CDR3 of 14 amino acids. The retained sequence is limited to the CDR3, 42 bases, with the frame set at the first base. Trimming removed 5 bases from V and 0 bases from J, leaving 10 bases between the germline ends. Via the germline V gene (reference sequence), CDR1 is PRHDT and CDR2 FYEKMQ. A further study also used this sample, focusing on T cells expressing NK-cell markers. From that second study: Three sorted T-cell subsets (CD3+CD56+NKG2C+, CD3+CD56+NKG2C- and CD3+CD56-NKG2C+) from about 8 donors had their TCR beta-chain repertoires profiled. Of the eight sequenced donors, seven were found to be HCMV-seropositive and one was found to be HCMV-seronegative. To restrict sorting to alphabetaTCR-expressing T cells, an anti-gammadeltaTCR antibody was added in several experiments. In 5 to 7 donors, the dominant CD3+CD56+NKG2C+ clonotypes ranked among the top 10 CD8+ clonotypes, making up roughly 1.0-7.0% of CD8+ T cells. Those dominant clonotypes were again the most abundant among CD3+CD56-NKG2C+ cells in a few donors, at roughly 28.3-60.1%. Whether the expanded NKG2C-expressing T cell clones were specific for HCMV antigens remained unclear. All eight donors whose samples were sequenced were randomly selected healthy volunteers, three of them men and five women. A commercial ELISA kit detecting HCMV-specific IgG in serum was used to determine HCMV serostatus. MIGEC handled demultiplexing of the reads and grouping by UMI, while MiTCR was used to assemble and quantify clonotypes. Only TCR cDNA sequences supported by at least two reads were kept to exclude erroneous sequences. Downstream repertoire analysis used the tcR package, and clonotypes were matched across fractions by CDR3 nucleotide sequence plus V segment. VDJmatch was used to annotate antigen specificity against VDJdb, with one amino acid substitution in CDR3 permitted.

The sequencing sample was made of CD8+ T cells sorted from blood. Recombination joined TRBV13 with TRBJ1-1; too little of a D gene remains to name it. This clonotype was sampled from a woman between 18 and 29 years old in good health. The CDR3 reads as follows: CASSPTSMNTEAFF. The sequenced DNA is TGTGCCAGCAGCCCGACATCAATGAACACTGAAGCTTTCTTT.